This T cell receptor beta chain was recorded in a study of T cells in localized non-small cell lung cancer. Findings of the study overall: Among the tissues sampled, uninvolved adjacent lung had the highest T cell clonality, above tumor.

The V segment lost 1 base and the J segment 4 bases; nucleotides outside the gene matches: 8. Germline V gene data show CDR1 as MGHRA and CDR2 as YSYEKL. CDR3 length: 17 residues. The table lists this clone with a few counts. Its specificity is unknown. Only in-frame clones appear in the TCRdb table, and some are missing; sequencing was by immunoSEQ multiplex PCR. The data show approximately 4,700 clones, less than 40% seen once. The sample here was lung tumor tissue, taken before any cancer treatment. The chain couples TRBV4-1 to TRBJ2-3, with 10 bases fitting TRBD2. This sequence originates from a male donor aged 60 or older with stage I lung adenocarcinoma. CDR3 in DNA: TGCGCCAGCAGCCAAGGCCCCAGCGGGGGGGCCGCAGATACGCAGTATTTT. It translates to CASSQGPSGGAADTQYF.